This T cell receptor (beta chain) was retrieved from a study of T cell responses to AZD1222 COVID-19 vaccine. Findings and limits, study-wide: Two doses of AZD1222 preceded a rise in Spike-specific TCR breadth and depth. Vaccine-related CD4 TCRs covered spike, predominating at 160-218 and 743-854.

Turning to this clone: The antigen is not known.

Data came from immunoSEQ multiplex PCR; TCRdb stores just in-frame clones and leaves some out. This table holds fewer than 150,000 clones, more than 85% found once. Germline V CDR1 and CDR2: SQVTM, ANQGSEA. The CDR3 is 16 residues long. The V gene end was trimmed by 0 bases and the J gene end by 7 bases; junction bases not matched to a gene: 12. This TCR was sampled from an adult in good health. The chain carries TRBV29-1 and TRBJ1-2, with TRBD1 matching over 9 bases. The input for sequencing was peripheral blood, taken on day 0 of AZD1222 vaccination. CDR3 sequence reads: CSVEEPGQGLFGGYTF. In nucleotides, the CDR3 is TGCAGCGTTGAAGAGCCGGGACAGGGTCTTTTTGGTGGCTACACCTTC.